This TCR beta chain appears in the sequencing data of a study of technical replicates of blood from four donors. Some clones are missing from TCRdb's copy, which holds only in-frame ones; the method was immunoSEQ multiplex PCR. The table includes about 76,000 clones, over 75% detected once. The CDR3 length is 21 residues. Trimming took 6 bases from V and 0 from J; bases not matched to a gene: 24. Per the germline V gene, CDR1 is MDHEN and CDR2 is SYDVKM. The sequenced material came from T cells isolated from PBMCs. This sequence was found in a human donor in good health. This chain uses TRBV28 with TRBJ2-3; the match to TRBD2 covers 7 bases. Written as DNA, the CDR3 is TGTGCCAGCAGCCCGTCCTACCGGGGGAAGAGAGGAGCGGGGAGCACAGATACGCAGTATTTT. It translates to CASSPSYRGKRGAGSTDTQYF.